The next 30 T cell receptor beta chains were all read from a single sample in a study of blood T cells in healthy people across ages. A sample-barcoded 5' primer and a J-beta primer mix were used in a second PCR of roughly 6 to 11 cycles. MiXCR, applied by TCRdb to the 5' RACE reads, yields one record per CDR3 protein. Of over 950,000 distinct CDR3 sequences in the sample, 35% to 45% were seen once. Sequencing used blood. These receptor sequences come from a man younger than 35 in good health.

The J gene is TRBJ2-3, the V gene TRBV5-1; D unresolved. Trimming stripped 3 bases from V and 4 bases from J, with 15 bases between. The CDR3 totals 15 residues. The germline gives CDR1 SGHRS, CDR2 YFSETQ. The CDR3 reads CASSSGGVFADTQYF. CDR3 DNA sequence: TGCGCCAGCAGCTCCGGTGGGGTTTTCGCAGATACGCAGTATTTT.

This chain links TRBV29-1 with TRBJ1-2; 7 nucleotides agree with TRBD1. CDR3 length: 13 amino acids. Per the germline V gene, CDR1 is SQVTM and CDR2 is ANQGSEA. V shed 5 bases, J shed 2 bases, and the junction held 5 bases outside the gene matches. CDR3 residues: CSVRAGGNYGYTF. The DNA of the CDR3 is TGCAGCGTTCGAGCAGGGGGAAACTATGGCTACACCTTC.

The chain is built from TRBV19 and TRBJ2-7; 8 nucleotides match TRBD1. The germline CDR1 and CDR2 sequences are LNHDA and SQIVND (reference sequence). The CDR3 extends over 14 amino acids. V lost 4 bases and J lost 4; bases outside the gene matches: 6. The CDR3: CASSNRDRRYEQYF. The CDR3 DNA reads TGTGCCAGTAGTAACCGGGACAGGAGATACGAGCAGTACTTC.

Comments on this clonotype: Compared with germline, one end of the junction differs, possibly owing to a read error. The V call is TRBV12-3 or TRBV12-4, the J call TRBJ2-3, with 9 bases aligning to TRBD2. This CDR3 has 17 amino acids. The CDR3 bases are TGTGCCAGCAGTTCTCGAATTCCGGGTAGCGGGAGAGATGCGCAGTATTTT. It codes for CASSSRIPGSGRDAQYF.

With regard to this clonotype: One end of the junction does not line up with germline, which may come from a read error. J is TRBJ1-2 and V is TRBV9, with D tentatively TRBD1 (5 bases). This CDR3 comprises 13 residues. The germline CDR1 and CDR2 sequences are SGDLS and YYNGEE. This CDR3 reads CANSFGGADGYTF. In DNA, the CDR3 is TGTGCCAACAGCTTCGGTGGGGCGGATGGCTACACCTTC. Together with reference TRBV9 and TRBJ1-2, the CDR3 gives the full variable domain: DSGVTQTPKHLITATGQRVTLRCSPRSGDLSVYWYQQSLDQGLQFLIQYYNGEERAKGNILERFSAQQFPDLHSELNLSSLELGDSALYFCANSFGGADGYTFGSGTRLTVV.

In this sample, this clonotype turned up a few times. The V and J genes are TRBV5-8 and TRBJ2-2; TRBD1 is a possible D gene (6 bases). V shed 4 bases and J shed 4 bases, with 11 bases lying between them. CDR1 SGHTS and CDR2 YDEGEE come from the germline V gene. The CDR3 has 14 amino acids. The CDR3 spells CASSMGAVTGELFF. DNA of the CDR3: TGTGCCAGCAGCATGGGGGCCGTCACCGGGGAGCTGTTTTTT.

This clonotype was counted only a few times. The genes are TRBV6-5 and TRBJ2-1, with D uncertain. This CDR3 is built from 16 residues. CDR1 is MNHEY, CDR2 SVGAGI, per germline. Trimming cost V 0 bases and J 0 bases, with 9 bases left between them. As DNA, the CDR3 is TGTGCCAGCAGTTACTCAAAGGGAAGCTCCTACAATGAGCAGTTCTTC. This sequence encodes CASSYSKGSSYNEQFF.

The CDR3 nucleotides read TGTGCCAGCAGCTTAGCGCAAGGACAGGACCATGGCTACACCTTC. Amino acids: CASSLAQGQDHGYTF. The chain is built from TRBV7-9 and TRBJ1-2, with 7 bases identical to TRBD1. The CDR3 covers 15 residues. Germline V gene sequence: CDR1 SEHNR, CDR2 FQNEAQ (reference sequence). Losses at the gene ends were 0 bases for V and 6 bases for J; bases not matched to a gene: 7.

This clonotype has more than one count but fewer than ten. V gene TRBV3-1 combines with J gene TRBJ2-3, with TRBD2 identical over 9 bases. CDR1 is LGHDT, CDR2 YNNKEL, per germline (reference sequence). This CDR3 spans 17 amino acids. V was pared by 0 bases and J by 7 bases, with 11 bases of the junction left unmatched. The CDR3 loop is CASSQDESGGTSYTQYF. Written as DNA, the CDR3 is TGTGCCAGCAGCCAAGATGAGAGCGGGGGGACTTCTTATACGCAGTATTTT.

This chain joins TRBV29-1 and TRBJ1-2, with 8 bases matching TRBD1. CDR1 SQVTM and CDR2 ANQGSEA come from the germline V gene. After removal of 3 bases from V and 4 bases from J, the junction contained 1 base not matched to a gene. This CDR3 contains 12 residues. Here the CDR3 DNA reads TGCAGCGTTGAGGACAGGGCCTATGGCTACACCTTC. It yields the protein CSVEDRAYGYTF.

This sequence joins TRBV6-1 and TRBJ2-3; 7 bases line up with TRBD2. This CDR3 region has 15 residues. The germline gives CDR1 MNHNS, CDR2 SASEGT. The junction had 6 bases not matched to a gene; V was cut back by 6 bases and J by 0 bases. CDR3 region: CASSYGTTSTDTQYF. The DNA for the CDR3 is TGTGCCAGCAGCTACGGGACTACTAGCACAGATACGCAGTATTTT.

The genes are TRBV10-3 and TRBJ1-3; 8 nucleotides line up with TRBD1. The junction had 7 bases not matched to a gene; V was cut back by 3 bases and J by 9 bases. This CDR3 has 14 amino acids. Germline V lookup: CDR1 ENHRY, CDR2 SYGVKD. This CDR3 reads CAISDRTGYRTIYF. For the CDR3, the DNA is TGTGCCATCAGTGACCGGACAGGGTATCGCACCATATATTTT.

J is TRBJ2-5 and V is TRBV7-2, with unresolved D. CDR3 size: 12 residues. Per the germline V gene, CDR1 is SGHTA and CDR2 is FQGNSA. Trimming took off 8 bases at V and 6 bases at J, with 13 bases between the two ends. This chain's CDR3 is CASGLVLKTQYF. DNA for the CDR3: TGTGCCAGCGGGCTAGTCCTAAAGACCCAGTACTTC.

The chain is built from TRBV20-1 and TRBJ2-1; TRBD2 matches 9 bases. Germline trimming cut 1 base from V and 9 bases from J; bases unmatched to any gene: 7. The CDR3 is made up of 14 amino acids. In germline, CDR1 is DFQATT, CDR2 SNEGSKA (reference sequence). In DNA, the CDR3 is TGCAGTGCTAGAGGACTCACTAGCGGGTGTGAGCAGTTCTTC. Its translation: CSARGLTSGCEQFF.

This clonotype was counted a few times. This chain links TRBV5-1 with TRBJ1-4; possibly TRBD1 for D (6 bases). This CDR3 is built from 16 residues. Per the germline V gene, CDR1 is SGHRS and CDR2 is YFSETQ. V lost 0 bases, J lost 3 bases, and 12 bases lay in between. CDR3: CASSLVRGQANEKLFF. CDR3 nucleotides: TGCGCCAGCAGCTTGGTTCGGGGGCAGGCTAATGAAAAACTGTTTTTT.

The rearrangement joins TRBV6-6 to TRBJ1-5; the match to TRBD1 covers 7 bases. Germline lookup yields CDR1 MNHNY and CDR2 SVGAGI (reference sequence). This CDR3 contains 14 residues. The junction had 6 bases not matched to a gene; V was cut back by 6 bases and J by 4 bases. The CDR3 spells CASRQGTANQPQHF. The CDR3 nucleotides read TGTGCCAGCAGGCAAGGGACAGCTAATCAGCCCCAGCATTTT.

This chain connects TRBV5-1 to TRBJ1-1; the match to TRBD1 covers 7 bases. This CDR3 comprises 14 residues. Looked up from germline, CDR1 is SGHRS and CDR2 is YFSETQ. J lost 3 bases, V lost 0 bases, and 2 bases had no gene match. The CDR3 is CASSLEGAYTEAFF. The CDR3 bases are TGCGCCAGCAGCTTGGAGGGGGCGTACACTGAAGCTTTCTTT.

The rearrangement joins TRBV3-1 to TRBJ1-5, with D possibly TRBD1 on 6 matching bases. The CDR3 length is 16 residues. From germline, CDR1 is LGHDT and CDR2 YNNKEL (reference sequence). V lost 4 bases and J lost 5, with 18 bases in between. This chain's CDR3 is CASSPGWDTRDQPQHF. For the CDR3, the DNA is TGTGCCAGCAGCCCAGGCTGGGACACCCGAGATCAGCCCCAGCATTTT.

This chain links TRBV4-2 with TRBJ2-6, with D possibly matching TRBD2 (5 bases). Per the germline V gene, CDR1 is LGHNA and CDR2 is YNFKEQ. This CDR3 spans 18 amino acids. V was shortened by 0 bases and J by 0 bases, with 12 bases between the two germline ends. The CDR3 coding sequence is TGTGCCAGCAGCCAAGATCTCGTAGGGAGCTCTGGGGCCAACGTCCTGACTTTC. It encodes CASSQDLVGSSGANVLTF.

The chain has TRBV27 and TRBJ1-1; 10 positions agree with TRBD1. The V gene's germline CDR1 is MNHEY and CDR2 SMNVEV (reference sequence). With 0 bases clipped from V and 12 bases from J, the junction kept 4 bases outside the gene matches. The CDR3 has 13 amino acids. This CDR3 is CASSLSTGGASFF. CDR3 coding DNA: TGTGCCAGCAGTTTATCGACAGGGGGCGCATCTTTCTTT.

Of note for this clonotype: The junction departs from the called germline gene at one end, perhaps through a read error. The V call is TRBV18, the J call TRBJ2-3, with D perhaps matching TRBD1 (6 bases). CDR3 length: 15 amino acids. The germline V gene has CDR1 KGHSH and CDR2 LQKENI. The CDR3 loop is CASSPSGEYTDTRYF. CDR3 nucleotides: TGTGCCAGCTCACCGTCAGGGGAATACACAGATACGCGGTATTTT.

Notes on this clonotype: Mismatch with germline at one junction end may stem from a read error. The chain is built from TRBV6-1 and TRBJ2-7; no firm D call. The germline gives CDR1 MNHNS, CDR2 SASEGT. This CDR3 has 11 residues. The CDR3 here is CTSSSAYEQYF. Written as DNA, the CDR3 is TGTACCAGCTCGAGCGCCTACGAGCAGTACTTC.

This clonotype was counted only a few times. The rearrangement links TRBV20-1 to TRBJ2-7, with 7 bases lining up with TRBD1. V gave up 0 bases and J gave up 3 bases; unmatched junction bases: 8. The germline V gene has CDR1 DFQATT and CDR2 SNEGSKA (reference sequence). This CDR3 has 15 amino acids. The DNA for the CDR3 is TGCAGTGCTAGAGATCTCAGGGGGAGTCACTACGAGCAGTACTTC. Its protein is CSARDLRGSHYEQYF.

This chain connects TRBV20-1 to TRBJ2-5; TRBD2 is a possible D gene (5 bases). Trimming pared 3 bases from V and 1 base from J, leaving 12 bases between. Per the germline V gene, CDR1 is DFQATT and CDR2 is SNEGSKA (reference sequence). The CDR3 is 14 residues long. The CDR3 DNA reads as TGCAGTGCTAGGGCCTCGAGCGGCCAAGAGACCCAGTACTTC. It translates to CSARASSGQETQYF.

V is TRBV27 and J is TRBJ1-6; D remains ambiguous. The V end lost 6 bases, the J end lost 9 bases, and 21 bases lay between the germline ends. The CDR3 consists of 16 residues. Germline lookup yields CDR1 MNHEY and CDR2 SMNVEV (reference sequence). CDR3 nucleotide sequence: TGTGCCAGCAGCTTTATCGGTGCGATGGCAAGTTCACCCCTCCACTTT. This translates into CASSFIGAMASSPLHF.

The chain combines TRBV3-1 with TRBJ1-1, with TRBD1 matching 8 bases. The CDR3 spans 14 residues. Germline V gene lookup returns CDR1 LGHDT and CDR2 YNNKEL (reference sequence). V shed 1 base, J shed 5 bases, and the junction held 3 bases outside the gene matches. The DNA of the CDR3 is TGTGCCAGCAGCCAAGGGACAGGGTGGACTGAAGCTTTCTTT. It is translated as CASSQGTGWTEAFF.

This CDR3 reads CASSQEEAGDETQYF. The DNA for the CDR3 is TGCGCCAGCAGCCAAGAAGAGGCGGGAGACGAGACCCAGTACTTC. The chain is built from TRBV4-1 and TRBJ2-5, with 7 positions matching TRBD2. The trim removed 0 bases at V and 5 bases at J, leaving 6 bases unmatched. Germline V gives CDR1 MGHRA, CDR2 YSYEKL. The CDR3 totals 15 residues.

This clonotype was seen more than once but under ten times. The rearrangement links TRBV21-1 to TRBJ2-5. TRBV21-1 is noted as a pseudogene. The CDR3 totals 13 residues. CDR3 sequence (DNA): TGTGCCAGCAGCAAAGAGGGACAAGAGACCCAGTACTTC. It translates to CASSKEGQETQYF.

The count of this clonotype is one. This CDR3 is CASSDRRTQYF. The CDR3 DNA reads as TGTGCCAGCAGTGATAGGAGGACCCAGTACTTC. The chain couples TRBV6-1 to TRBJ2-5; D is unclear. V lost 3 bases and J lost 7, with 6 bases in between. Germline V CDR1 and CDR2: MNHNS, SASEGT. This CDR3 contains 11 residues.

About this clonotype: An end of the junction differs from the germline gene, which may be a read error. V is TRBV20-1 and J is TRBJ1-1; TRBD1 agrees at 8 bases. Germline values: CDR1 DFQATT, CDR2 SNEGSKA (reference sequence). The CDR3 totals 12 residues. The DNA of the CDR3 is TGCAGCTGGGGAGGACAGGGCACTGCAGCTTTCTTT. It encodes CSWGGQGTAAFF.